This record covers a single T cell receptor beta chain. These data originate in a study of blood T cell repertoires in COVID-19. As for the study in general: COVID-19 samples collected from the United States, Italy and Spain covered acute and convalescent phases. PBMCs, B-cell-depleted T cells, or T cells were the source of the cDNA or gDNA that made up the material.

Germline CDR1 MNHNS, CDR2 SASEGT. The CDR3 runs to 14 residues. V was clipped by 1 base and J by 4 bases, with 8 bases between them. Under the authors' procedure: Estimation of nucleated cell counts relied on the amplification of reference gene primers. Some clones are missing from TCRdb's copy, which holds only in-frame ones; the method was immunoSEQ multiplex PCR. V, J and clone size are those of that table, while D and trimming were read from the DNA. The data contain approximately 61,000 clones, about 86% of them singletons. Sequencing used peripheral blood. This chain links TRBV6-1 with TRBJ1-5; TRBD1 might be the D (6 bases). The clonotype originates from a woman aged 80 or over with active COVID-19. The CDR3 coding sequence is TGTGCCAGCAGTGAAGTGGGGGCTAATCAGCCCCAGCATTTT. This gives the protein CASSEVGANQPQHF.